This is a list of T cell receptor beta chains from one sample in a study of shared clonotypes between healthy human individuals. Data came from immunoSEQ multiplex PCR; TCRdb stores just in-frame clones and leaves some out. The table shows about 1.5 million clones, with roughly 98% occurring only once. The sequenced sample consisted of naive CD4+ T cells sorted from blood. The receptor source for this set is a man aged 30 to 39 in good health. Both conserved end residues are part of each CDR3. A D gene is named only where the DNA matches it firmly. Size tells how often a clone was seen (once, few, many) or the class of an expanded clone, and some rows leave it out.

V,size,J,D,DNA,CDR3
TRBV9,NA,TRBJ1-1,NA,TGTGCCAGCAGCGTACAGGACATAAGGGACCGGAACACTGAAGCTTTCTTT,CASSVQDIRDRNTEAFF
TRBV5-1,NA,TRBJ2-2,NA,TGCGCCAGCAGCGCCTTTGGCGCGGTGAACACCGGGGAGCTGTTTTTT,CASSAFGAVNTGELFF
TRBV9,NA,TRBJ2-3,TRBD2,TGTGCCAGCAGCGTAGCTAGCGGGATAGCAGATACGCAGTATTTT,CASSVASGIADTQYF
TRBV15,NA,TRBJ2-1,NA,TGTGCCACCAGCAGAGAGATTGGGAGCTGGAGGGCTCTTTACAATGAGCAGTTCTTC,CATSREIGSWRALYNEQFF
TRBV5-4,NA,TRBJ2-5,TRBD1,TGTGCCAGCAGCTCCTCCGGGACAGGGGGCGGTGAGACCCAGTACTTC,CASSSSGTGGGETQYF
TRBV14,NA,TRBJ2-7,NA,TGTGCCAGCAGCCAAGTATCGCTCGTCGAGCAGTACTTC,CASSQVSLVEQYF
TRBV5-1,NA,TRBJ2-5,NA,TGCGCCAGCAGCTTGGCAAACATTCAAGAGACCCAGTACTTC,CASSLANIQETQYF
TRBV7-9,NA,TRBJ2-1,TRBD2,TGTGCCAGCAGCTTGACTAGCGGGAGGGGGAATGAGCAGTTCTTC,CASSLTSGRGNEQFF
TRBV29-1,NA,TRBJ1-3,NA,TGCAGCGTGAGGGAAGGAAACACCATATATTTT,CSVREGNTIYF
TRBV29-1,NA,TRBJ1-2,NA,TGCAGCGCGAAACAGGACGTTGGCTACACCTTC,CSAKQDVGYTF
TRBV11-2,NA,TRBJ1-1,NA,TGTGCCAGCAGCTTAGTGCCGGGTTCCACTGAAGCTTTCTTT,CASSLVPGSTEAFF
TRBV5-6,NA,TRBJ2-5,NA,TGTGCCAGCAGCTTCGTGGACAGTCCGGAGACCCAGTACTTC,CASSFVDSPETQYF
TRBV5-1,NA,TRBJ2-7,NA,TGCGCCAGCACCTCCGCGGGGGCAGGCTTGACCTACGAGCAGTACTTC,CASTSAGAGLTYEQYF
TRBV5-1,NA,TRBJ2-3,TRBD1,TGCGCCAGCAGCGGGGGACAGGAAAGCACAGATACGCAGTATTTT,CASSGGQESTDTQYF
TRBV6-5,NA,TRBJ2-7,TRBD2,TGTGCCAGCAGACCGGGACTAGCGGGAGTAAGCGAGCAGTACTTC,CASRPGLAGVSEQYF
TRBV5-4,NA,TRBJ2-7,NA,TGTGCCAGCAGCTTGGATATCCCCTACGAGCAGTACTTC,CASSLDIPYEQYF
TRBV7-9,NA,TRBJ2-6,NA,TGTGCCAGCAGCCCTCCGAGCTCTGGGGCCAACGTCCTGACTTTC,CASSPPSSGANVLTF
TRBV9,once,TRBJ2-1,TRBD2,TGTGCCAGCAGCGTACTAGCGGGAGTTCGGAATGAGCAGTTCTTC,CASSVLAGVRNEQFF
TRBV11-2,NA,TRBJ2-7,NA,TGTGCCAGCAGCCCTGGACATACCTACGGCGAGCAGTACTTC,CASSPGHTYGEQYF
TRBV27,NA,TRBJ2-7,NA,TGTGCCAGCAGTTTAAAGGGACAACCATACGAGCAGTACTTC,CASSLKGQPYEQYF
TRBV11-1,NA,TRBJ2-2,TRBD1,TGTGCCAGCAGCTTTGGGACAGGGCCTGTCAAAATCTCCGGGGAGCTGTTTTTT,CASSFGTGPVKISGELFF
TRBV6-1,NA,TRBJ1-3,NA,TGTGCCACCGGGGCTTCGGTCTCTGGAAACACCATATATTTT,CATGASVSGNTIYF
TRBV7-8,NA,TRBJ1-1,NA,TGTGCCAGCAGCGCACAGAACACTGAAGCTTTCTTT,CASSAQNTEAFF
TRBV5-1,once,TRBJ2-1,TRBD2,TGCGCCAGCAGCTTGGCTAGCGGGAGGTATGAGCAGTTCTTC,CASSLASGRYEQFF